This TCR beta chain was obtained from a study of CD8+CD57+ T cells in acquired aplastic anemia. Overall study: DNA from sorted CD4+ and CD8+ cells averaged about 3.2 ug. CD4+ cell libraries from healthy donors averaged approximately 9.9 million reads.

As regards this clonotype: What it recognizes is unknown.

Study outcomes and limitations: Between patients and controls, about 30 CD8+ CDR3 sequences were found in common.

Per the germline V gene, CDR1 is ENHRY and CDR2 is SYGVKD. V was cut by 6 bases and J by 3 bases, with 15 bases left in between. The CDR3 covers 14 residues. Genomic DNA provided the template from which TCR beta VDJ and CDR3 profiles were obtained. Each CDR3 protein gets one entry after TCRdb re-called the reads with MiXCR. The sample lists under 200,000 distinct CDR3 sequences; about three fifths were seen once. The sample consisted of sorted CD4+, CD8+, or CD8+CD57+ T cells (not recorded which) from PBMCs. This receptor was obtained from a human donor in good health. V and J are TRBV10-3 and TRBJ2-7; TRBD1 might be the D (6 bases). CDR3 residues: CAISGTPVSYEQYF. CDR3 coding DNA: TGTGCCATCAGCGGGACACCAGTCAGCTACGAGCAGTACTTC.